Included here is one T cell receptor beta chain sequence, with context. This clonotype has at least ten counts. No antigen is known for it. There are no base qualities to consult, and no much larger clone falls within one base. This sample is part of a study of glioma-infiltrating T cells (dated by TCRdb to 2016 to 2018). As for the study more broadly: Low-grade gliomas were WHO grade II oligodendrogliomas or astrocytomas, and glioblastomas were WHO grade IV tumors sampled at initial rather than recurrent diagnosis. Glioma patients received dexamethasone for six or fewer days before surgery. Sequencing coverage of about 4- to 11-fold of around 1 million peripheral T cells was targeted for blood libraries. The study sequenced TCR alpha- and beta-chain repertoires from glioma tissue, from non-neoplastic brain tissue and from matched peripheral blood mononuclear cells. To measure how far tissue and blood T-cell populations diverged, each tissue-infiltrating repertoire was compared against the peripheral blood repertoire of the same patient. The paired cohort comprised three low-grade glioma patients, 8 or 9 primary glioblastoma patients and three non-glioma patients contributing non-neoplastic brain tissue.

Points the paper makes about the study in general: Small numbers underpinned the group comparisons: roughly 8 glioblastoma patients, three low-grade glioma patients and three non-neoplastic patients. Patients with low tissue-blood divergence were marked by a signature set of shared blood CDR3 motifs, and that set was depleted in highly divergent patients. Only a very small number of CDR3 sequences turned up in both tissue and blood, a result put down to high CDR3 diversity combined with limited sampling. VJ-independent divergence between tissue and blood was found to be below expectation in non-neoplastic patients but above expectation in all gliomas, particularly low-grade gliomas.

TCR alpha and beta CDR3 regions were amplified with the iRepertoire nested amplicon-rescue multiplex PCR (arm-PCR) platform from RNA. The input for one-step reverse transcription and amplification was roughly 85-400 ng of either tissue mRNA or PBMC total RNA. Following bead purification, Illumina adapters were added by a secondary multiplex PCR, and the libraries were gel-purified between 200 and 400 bp. The libraries contained internal 6-nucleotide barcodes that were used for demultiplexing. Libraries were sequenced on an Illumina MiSeq with 2x220 or 2x250 nucleotide paired-end reads. In the source study's methods: FLASH 1.2.11 was used to merge paired reads, and BWA-MEM then aligned the reads to the GRCh37 human genome before TRA and TRB reads were extracted. V and J assignment used an IMGT-derived reference of cassette sequences and CDR3 motifs that included pseudogenes. Reads were translated in three frames, and productive CDR3s were defined by a C…FGXG motif without stop codons. Unique combinations of V-J cassette pair and CDR3 amino acid sequence were defined as clonotypes. Reads were filtered by Hamming distance, thresholded by each sample's sequence error rate in mapped regions. TCRdb redid the processing of the public reads, applying fastp at Q25 and MiXCR, and retained in-frame beta chains. Every entry covers one CDR3 protein and lists the most common genes and DNA from its rows. It is TCRdb's table, rather than the study itself, that gives the V and J calls and clone size. This sample has roughly 350,000 distinct CDR3 sequences in its table, and 41% of those were observed once. The top ten clonotypes cover 9.5% to 15% of the sample.

The CDR3 runs 13 residues from the cysteine to the phenylalanine. The sequence is cut down to CDR3 DNA, 39 bases in frame from base 1. V is pared back by 5 bases and J by 6 bases, with 13 bases lying between the germline termini. CDR1 MNHEY and CDR2 SVGEGT are derived from the germline V gene. Surgical brain or tumor specimens were cryofrozen in liquid nitrogen immediately after resection, and peripheral blood cells were collected concurrently. Sequencing input: glioma tissue, nonneoplastic brain tissue, or PBMCs (not recorded which). The V and J genes are TRBV6-2 or TRBV6-3 and TRBJ1-1, with the D gene uncertain. This TCR was recovered from a human donor with low-grade glioma or glioblastoma, undergoing nonglioma brain surgery, or in good health (not recorded which). The CDR3 protein sequence reads: CASSLHSIPEAFF. The sequenced DNA: TGTGCCAGCAGTCTCCACTCGATCCCTGAAGCTTTCTTT.